The 16 T cell receptor beta chains in this list originate from one sample, sequenced in a study of cytomegalovirus exposure and HLA in healthy donors (dated by TCRdb to the late 2010s). Library preparation employed the immunoSEQ multiplex PCR assay. A mixture of 60 forward primers for TCR Vbeta segments and 13 reverse primers for TCR Jbeta segments was used in the multiplex PCR. The table comes from immuneACCESS by way of TCRdb, which keeps in-frame sequences with V and J called. Part of the clones is missing from these tables; in studies checked, under half for an unresolved V gene and the rest for unknown reasons. The sample's records list roughly 120,000 clones. Under 2.5% of the sample is in the top ten clones. The sample was PBMCs. Every receptor here comes from a middle-aged man in good health and CMV-seronegative.

The chain uses TRBV2 and TRBJ2-1, with 9 bases lining up with TRBD2. CDR3 length: 15 amino acids. Germline CDR1 reads SNHLY; CDR2 reads FYNNEI. V was clipped by 8 bases and J by 0 bases; unmatched bases: 5. The DNA for the CDR3 is TGTGCCAGCCATGAACTAGCGGGCTCCTACAATGAGCAGTTCTTC. It translates to CASHELAGSYNEQFF.

CDR3 in DNA: TGTGCCAGCAGTGGGCTAGCGGTAAACACCGGGGAGCTGTTTTTT. Residues: CASSGLAVNTGELFF. V and J are TRBV6-1 and TRBJ2-2, with TRBD2 identical over 7 bases. Germline loops: CDR1 MNHNS, CDR2 SASEGT. V lost 4 bases and J lost 2; bases outside the gene matches: 4. This CDR3 region has 15 residues.

V gene TRBV28 combines with J gene TRBJ1-2; D gene ambiguous. Germline-derived CDR1 and CDR2 are MDHEN and SYDVKM. Trimming left V 8 bases short and J 4 bases short, with 11 bases between. The CDR3 runs to 12 residues. The CDR3 loop reads CASGGQSYGYTF. The CDR3 nucleotides read TGTGCCAGCGGCGGGCAGTCCTATGGCTACACCTTC.

The chain employs TRBV10-3 and TRBJ2-3; 8 nucleotides agree with TRBD2. Germline CDR1 reads ENHRY; CDR2 reads SYGVKD. V shed 3 bases, J shed 6 bases, and the junction held 8 bases outside the gene matches. This CDR3 has 15 residues. For the CDR3, the DNA is TGTGCCATCAGTGATAGAGGGACTAGTTTTGATACGCAGTATTTT. It encodes CAISDRGTSFDTQYF.

The V call is TRBV4-1, the J call TRBJ2-7; no clear D. V lost 0 bases and J 0 bases, leaving 15 bases between the germline ends. Germline V gene sequence: CDR1 MGHRA, CDR2 YSYEKL. This CDR3 region has 17 residues. CDR3 DNA sequence: TGCGCCAGCAGCCAAGATGGAGAGGCGGTTCCCTCCTACGAGCAGTACTTC. As protein: CASSQDGEAVPSYEQYF.

V usage is TRBV5-1 and J usage is TRBJ2-1; 11 bases match TRBD2. V lost 4 bases and J lost 6; bases outside the gene matches: 6. Germline V gene data show CDR1 as SGHRS and CDR2 as YFSETQ. This CDR3 region has 15 residues. CDR3 protein: CASSSLAGGRNEQFF. The CDR3 nucleotides read TGCGCCAGCAGCAGTCTAGCGGGAGGACGCAATGAGCAGTTCTTC.

The chain uses TRBV11-3 and TRBJ2-7, with D possibly matching TRBD2 (7 bases). CDR3 size: 17 residues. Looked up from germline, CDR1 is SGHNT and CDR2 is YENEEA. V was cut by 0 bases and J by 0 bases, with 15 bases left in between. The DNA for the CDR3 is TGTGCCAGCAGCTTAGATTCGGGGGGCCTCAGCTCCTACGAGCAGTACTTC. Translation gives CASSLDSGGLSSYEQYF.

This sequence joins TRBV5-6 and TRBJ2-7; 10 nucleotides agree with TRBD2. Germline V lookup: CDR1 SGHDT, CDR2 YYEEEE. V dropped 5 bases and J dropped 0; count of bases not matched to a gene: 11. CDR3 length equals 17 residues. CDR3 loop: CASRASVAGGISYEQYF. The CDR3 DNA reads as TGTGCCAGCAGAGCTTCCGTAGCGGGAGGAATCTCCTACGAGCAGTACTTC.

The chain carries TRBV29-1 and TRBJ2-3; D unclear. Germline CDR1 SQVTM, CDR2 ANQGSEA. V lost 0 bases and J lost 9, with 16 bases in between. The CDR3 runs to 14 residues. CDR3 sequence (DNA): TGCAGCGTTGAAGATCGCGACATCCTACTGACGCAGTATTTT. Protein sequence: CSVEDRDILLTQYF.

The chain has TRBV5-1 and TRBJ2-5; a weak D match, TRBD1 (5 bases). V shed 3 bases and J shed 1 base, with 19 bases lying between them. Germline V gives CDR1 SGHRS, CDR2 YFSETQ. The CDR3 is made up of 17 amino acids. CDR3 region: CASSWIVGQASQETQYF. CDR3 sequence (DNA): TGCGCCAGCAGCTGGATCGTTGGACAAGCAAGCCAAGAGACCCAGTACTTC. Together with reference TRBV5-1 and TRBJ2-5, the CDR3 gives the full variable domain: KAGVTQTPRYLIKTRGQQVTLSCSPISGHRSVSWYQQTPGQGLQFLFEYFSETQRNKGNFPGRFSGRQFSNSRSEMNVSTLELGDSALYLCASSWIVGQASQETQYFGPGTRLLVL.

The chain uses TRBV19 and TRBJ2-1, with D unresolved. From germline, CDR1 is LNHDA and CDR2 SQIVND (reference sequence). The V gene lost 5 bases and the J gene lost 0 bases, with 14 bases spanning the gap. The CDR3 is 16 amino acids. CDR3 residues: CASSAERRVSYNEQFF. CDR3 sequence (DNA): TGTGCCAGTAGTGCCGAGAGGCGAGTCTCCTACAATGAGCAGTTCTTC.

The chain is built from TRBV2 and TRBJ1-2; D call uncertain. V was pared by 7 bases and J by 0 bases, with 12 bases between. CDR3 length: 14 amino acids. CDR1 is SNHLY, CDR2 FYNNEI, per germline. DNA of the CDR3: TGTGCCAGCACCGATAGCGGGTCTAACTATGGCTACACCTTC. Protein sequence: CASTDSGSNYGYTF.

V gene TRBV30 combines with J gene TRBJ1-5; 9 positions match TRBD1. The CDR3 length is 15 residues. With V trimmed by 5 bases and J by 7 bases, 12 bases remained unmatched. Germline V gene lookup returns CDR1 GTSNPN and CDR2 SVGIG (reference sequence). CDR3 residues: CAWGRGQGTGQPQHF. The CDR3 DNA sequence: TGTGCCTGGGGGAGGGGACAGGGAACGGGACAGCCCCAGCATTTT.

Comments on this clone: As the CDR3 is not closed by the conserved phenylalanine or tryptophan, this likely results from a read error. The chain is built from TRBV7-2 and TRBJ2-7; 9 bases map to TRBD1. Germline V gives CDR1 SGHTA, CDR2 FQGNSA. CDR3 length: 15 residues. V shed 2 bases, J shed 3 bases, and the junction held 5 bases outside the gene matches. The CDR3 spells CASSLSGTGYYEQYL. DNA for the CDR3: TGTGCCAGCAGCTTATCCGGGACAGGGTACTACGAGCAGTACCTC.

The chain employs TRBV5-4 and TRBJ1-3; D is undetermined. Germline lookup yields CDR1 SGHNT and CDR2 YYREEE (reference sequence). Trimming took off 5 bases at V and 0 bases at J, with 12 bases between the two ends. CDR3 size: 15 residues. This CDR3 is CASSSGILSGNTIYF. The CDR3 region has the DNA TGTGCCAGCAGTTCCGGGATCCTCTCTGGAAACACCATATATTTT.

The DNA of the CDR3 is TGCGCCAGCAGCCAAGATCCGACAGACTCTACCTATGGCTACACCTTC. Protein product: CASSQDPTDSTYGYTF. The chain employs TRBV4-3 and TRBJ1-2; weak D call: TRBD1 (5 bases). V shed 0 bases and J shed 4 bases, with 15 bases lying between them. Germline V gives CDR1 LGHNA, CDR2 YSLEER. The CDR3 runs 16 residues.